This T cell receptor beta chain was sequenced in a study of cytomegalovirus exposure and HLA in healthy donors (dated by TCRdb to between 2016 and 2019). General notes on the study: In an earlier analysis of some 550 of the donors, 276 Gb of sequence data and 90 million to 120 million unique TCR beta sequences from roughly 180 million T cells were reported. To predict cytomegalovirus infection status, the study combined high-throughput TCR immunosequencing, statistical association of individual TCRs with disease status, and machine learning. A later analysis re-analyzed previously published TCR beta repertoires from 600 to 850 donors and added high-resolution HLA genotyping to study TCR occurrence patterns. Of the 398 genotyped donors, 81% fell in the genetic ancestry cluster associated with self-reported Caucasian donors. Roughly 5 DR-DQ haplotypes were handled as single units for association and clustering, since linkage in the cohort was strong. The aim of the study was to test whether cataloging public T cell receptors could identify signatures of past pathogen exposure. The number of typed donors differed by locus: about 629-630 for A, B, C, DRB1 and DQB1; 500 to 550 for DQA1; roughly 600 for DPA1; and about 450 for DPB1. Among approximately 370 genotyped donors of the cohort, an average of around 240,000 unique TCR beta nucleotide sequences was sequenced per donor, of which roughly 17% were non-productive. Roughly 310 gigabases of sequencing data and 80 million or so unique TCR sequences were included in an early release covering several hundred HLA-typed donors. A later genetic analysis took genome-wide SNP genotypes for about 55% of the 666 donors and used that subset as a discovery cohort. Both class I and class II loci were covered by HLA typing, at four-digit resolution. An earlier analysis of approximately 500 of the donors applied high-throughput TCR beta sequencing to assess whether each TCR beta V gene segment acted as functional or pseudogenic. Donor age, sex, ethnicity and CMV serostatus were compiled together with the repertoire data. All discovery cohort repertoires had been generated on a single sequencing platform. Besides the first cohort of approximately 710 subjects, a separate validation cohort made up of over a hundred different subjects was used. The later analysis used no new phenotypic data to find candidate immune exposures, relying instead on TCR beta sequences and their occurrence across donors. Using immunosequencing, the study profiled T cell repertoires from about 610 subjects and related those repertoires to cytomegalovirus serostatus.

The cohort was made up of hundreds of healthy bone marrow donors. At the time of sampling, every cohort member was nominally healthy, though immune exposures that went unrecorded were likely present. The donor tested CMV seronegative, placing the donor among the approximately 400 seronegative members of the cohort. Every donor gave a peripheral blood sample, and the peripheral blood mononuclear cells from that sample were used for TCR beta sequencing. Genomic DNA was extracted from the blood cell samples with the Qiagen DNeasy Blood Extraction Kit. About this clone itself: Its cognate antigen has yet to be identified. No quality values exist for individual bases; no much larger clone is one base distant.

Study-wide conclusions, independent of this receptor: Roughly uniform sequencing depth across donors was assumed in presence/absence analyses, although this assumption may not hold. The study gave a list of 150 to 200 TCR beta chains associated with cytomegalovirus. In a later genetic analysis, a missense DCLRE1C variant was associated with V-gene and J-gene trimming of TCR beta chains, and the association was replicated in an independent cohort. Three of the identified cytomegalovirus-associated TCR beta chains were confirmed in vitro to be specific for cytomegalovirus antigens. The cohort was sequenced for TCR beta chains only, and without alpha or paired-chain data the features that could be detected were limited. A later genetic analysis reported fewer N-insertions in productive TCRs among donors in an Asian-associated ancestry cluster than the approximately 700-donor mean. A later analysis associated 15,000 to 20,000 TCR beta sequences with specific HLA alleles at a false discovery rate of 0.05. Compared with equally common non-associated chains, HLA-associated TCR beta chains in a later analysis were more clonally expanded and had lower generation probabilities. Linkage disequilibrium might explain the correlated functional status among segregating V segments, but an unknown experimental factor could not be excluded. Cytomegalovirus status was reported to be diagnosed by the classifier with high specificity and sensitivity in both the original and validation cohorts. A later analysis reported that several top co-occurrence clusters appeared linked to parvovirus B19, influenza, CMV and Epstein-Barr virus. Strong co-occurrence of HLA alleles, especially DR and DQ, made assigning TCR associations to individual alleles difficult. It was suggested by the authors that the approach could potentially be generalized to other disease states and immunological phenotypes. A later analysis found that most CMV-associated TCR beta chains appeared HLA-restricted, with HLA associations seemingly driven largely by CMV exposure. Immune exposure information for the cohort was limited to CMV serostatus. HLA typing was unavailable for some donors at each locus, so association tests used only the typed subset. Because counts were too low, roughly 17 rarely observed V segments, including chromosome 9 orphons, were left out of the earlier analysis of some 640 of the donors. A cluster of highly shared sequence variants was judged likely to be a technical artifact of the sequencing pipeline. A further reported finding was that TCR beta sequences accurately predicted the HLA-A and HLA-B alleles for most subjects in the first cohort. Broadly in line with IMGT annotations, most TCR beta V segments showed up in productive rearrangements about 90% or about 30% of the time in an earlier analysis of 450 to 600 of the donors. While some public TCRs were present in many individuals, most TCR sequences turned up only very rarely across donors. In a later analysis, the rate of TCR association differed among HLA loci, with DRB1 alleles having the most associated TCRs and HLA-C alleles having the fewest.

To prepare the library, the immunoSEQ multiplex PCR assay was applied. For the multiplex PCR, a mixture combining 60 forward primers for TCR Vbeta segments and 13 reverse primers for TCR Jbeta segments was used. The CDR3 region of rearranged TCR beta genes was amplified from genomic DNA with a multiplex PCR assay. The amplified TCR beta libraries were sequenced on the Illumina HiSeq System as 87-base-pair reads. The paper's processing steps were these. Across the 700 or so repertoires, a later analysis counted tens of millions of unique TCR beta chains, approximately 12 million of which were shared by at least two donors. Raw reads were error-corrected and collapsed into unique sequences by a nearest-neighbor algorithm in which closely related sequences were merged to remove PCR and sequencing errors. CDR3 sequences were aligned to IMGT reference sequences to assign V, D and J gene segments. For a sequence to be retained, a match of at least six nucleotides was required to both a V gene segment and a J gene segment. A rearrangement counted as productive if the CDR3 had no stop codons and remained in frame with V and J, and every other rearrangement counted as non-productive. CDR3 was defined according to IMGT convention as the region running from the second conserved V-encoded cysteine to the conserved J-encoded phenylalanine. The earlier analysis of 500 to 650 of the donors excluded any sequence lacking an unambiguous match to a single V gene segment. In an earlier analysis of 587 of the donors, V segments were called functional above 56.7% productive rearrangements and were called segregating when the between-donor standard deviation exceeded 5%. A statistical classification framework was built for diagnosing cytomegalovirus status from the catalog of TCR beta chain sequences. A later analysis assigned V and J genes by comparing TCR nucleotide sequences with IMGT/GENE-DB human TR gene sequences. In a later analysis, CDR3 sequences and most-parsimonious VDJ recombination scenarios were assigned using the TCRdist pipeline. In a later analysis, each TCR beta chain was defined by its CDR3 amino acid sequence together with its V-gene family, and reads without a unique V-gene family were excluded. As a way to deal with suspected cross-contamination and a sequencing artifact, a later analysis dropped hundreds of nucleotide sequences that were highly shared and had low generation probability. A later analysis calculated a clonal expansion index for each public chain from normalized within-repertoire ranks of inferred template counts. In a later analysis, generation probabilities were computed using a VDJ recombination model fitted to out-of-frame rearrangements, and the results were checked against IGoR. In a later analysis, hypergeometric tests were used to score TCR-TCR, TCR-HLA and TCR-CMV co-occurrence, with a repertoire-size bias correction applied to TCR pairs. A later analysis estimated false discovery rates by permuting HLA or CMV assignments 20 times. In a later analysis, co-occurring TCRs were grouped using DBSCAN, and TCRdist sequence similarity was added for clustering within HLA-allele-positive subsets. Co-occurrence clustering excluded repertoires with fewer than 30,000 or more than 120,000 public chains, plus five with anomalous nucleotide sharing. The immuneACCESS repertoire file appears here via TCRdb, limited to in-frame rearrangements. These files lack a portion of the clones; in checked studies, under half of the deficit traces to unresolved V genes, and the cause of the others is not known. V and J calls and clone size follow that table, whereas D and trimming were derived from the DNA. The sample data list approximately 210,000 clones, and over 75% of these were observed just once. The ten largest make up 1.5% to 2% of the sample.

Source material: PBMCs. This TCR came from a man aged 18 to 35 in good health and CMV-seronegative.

The CDR3 region reads CASSLTGQGGTEAFF. The DNA sequence is TGTGCCAGCTCCCTCACTGGACAGGGTGGAACTGAAGCTTTCTTT. The rearranged chain carries TRBV2 and TRBJ1-1, with 8 bases aligning to TRBD1. From the cysteine up to the phenylalanine, the CDR3 has a length of 15 residues. Only the CDR3 region is kept as DNA, spanning 45 bases read in frame from base 1. Per the germline V gene, SNHLY is the CDR1 and FYNNEI is the CDR2. From V the trimming removes 8 bases and from J it removes 5 bases, while the gene matches leave 13 bases of the junction unaccounted for.